The clone carrying this TCR beta chain was detected ten times or more. A much bigger clone sits one base away, suggesting this may be a read error. This entry comes from a study of breast tumors, draining lymph nodes, adjacent tissues. Axillary draining lymph nodes of breast cancer patients supplied the node samples. Trimming pared 0 bases from V and 4 bases from J, leaving 17 bases between. Germline loops: CDR1 SGHNT, CDR2 YYREEE (reference sequence). The CDR3 totals 16 residues. Each CDR3 protein is one row after TCRdb ran MiXCR on the multiplex PCR reads. This sample has 190,000 or so distinct CDR3 sequences, with over 25% found just once.

Sample: axillary lymph node tissue. The V and J genes are TRBV5-4 and TRBJ2-7; weak D call: TRBD2 (5 bases). This sequence originates from a female donor with breast cancer. Some clones in this sample may be carry-over from other donors' samples. The CDR3 nucleotides read TGTGCCAGCAGCTTGGACTCGGCCAGGACGGGGTACGAGCAGTACTTC. Translating gives CASSLDSARTGYEQYF.